This T cell receptor beta chain comes out of a study of T cell responses to AZD1222 COVID-19 vaccine. The data were produced by immunoSEQ multiplex PCR, yet TCRdb's version contains in-frame clones alone and is incomplete. The sample carries approximately 72,000 clones, roughly nine tenths recorded once. As regards this clone: Its antigen is still unknown.

The study, taken as a whole, reports: Just a handful of AZD1222 recipients tested seropositive at baseline.

Trimming took 0 bases from V and 1 from J; bases not matched to a gene: 8. The CDR3 loop spans 18 amino acids. The germline CDR1 and CDR2 sequences are SGHRS and YFSETQ. The sequence was obtained from an adult who received the AZD1222 COVID-19 vaccine. V is TRBV5-1 and J is TRBJ2-5; TRBD2 matches 11 bases. Material: peripheral blood, obtained 28 days after the second AZD1222 dose. For the CDR3, the DNA is TGCGCCAGCAGCTTGGAGGGGATAGCGGGAGGGGGCCAAGAGACCCAGTACTTC. Protein sequence: CASSLEGIAGGGQETQYF. Filled out from reference TRBV5-1 and TRBJ2-5, the complete variable domain reads KAGVTQTPRYLIKTRGQQVTLSCSPISGHRSVSWYQQTPGQGLQFLFEYFSETQRNKGNFPGRFSGRQFSNSRSEMNVSTLELGDSALYLCASSLEGIAGGGQETQYFGPGTRLLVL.